The rows below give T cell receptor beta chains drawn from one sample of a study of tumor and adjacent non-tumor tissue in lung cancer. Each CDR3 protein gets one entry after TCRdb re-called the multiplex PCR reads with MiXCR. The sample includes about 86,000 distinct CDR3 sequences, roughly 77% of them seen just once. Sequencing input: distant non-tumor lung tissue. The source is a woman between 50 and 59 years old with non-small cell lung cancer. Each CDR3 is given with its conserved first and last residue. D genes are given only for firm matches. Rows may omit the clone size; those that give it use once, few, many or a size class.

d_call: -; j_call: TRBJ2-7; clone_size: -; v_call: TRBV6-6; cdr3_nt: TGTGCTAGCAGTAGAGTACAGAGTGATGGTTACGAGCAGTACTTC; cdr3_aa: CASSRVQSDGYEQYF
d_call: -; j_call: TRBJ2-3; clone_size: -; v_call: TRBV11-2; cdr3_nt: TGCGCCAGCTGCTTAGGATCCCCAGGGGACCATACGCAGTATTTT; cdr3_aa: CASCLGSPGDHTQYF
d_call: -; j_call: TRBJ2-4; clone_size: -; v_call: TRBV4-1; cdr3_nt: TGCGCCAGCAGCCAACCCGCCCGGGGGACCGATATGAACATTCAGTACTTC; cdr3_aa: CASSQPARGTDMNIQYF
d_call: -; j_call: TRBJ1-1; clone_size: -; v_call: TRBV20-1; cdr3_nt: TGCAGTGCTAGAGACCCCGCGGTGAACACTGAAGCTTTCTTT; cdr3_aa: CSARDPAVNTEAFF
d_call: -; j_call: TRBJ1-6; clone_size: -; v_call: TRBV7-9; cdr3_nt: TGTGTCATCAGCATACAGGGATCTGATAATTCACCCCTCCACTTT; cdr3_aa: CVISIQGSDNSPLHF
d_call: -; j_call: TRBJ1-2; clone_size: -; v_call: TRBV29-1; cdr3_nt: TGCAGCGTTGAAGAGGATTTTGATTCGAATGACCACACCTTC; cdr3_aa: CSVEEDFDSNDHTF
d_call: -; j_call: TRBJ2-4; clone_size: -; v_call: TRBV12-3/TRBV12-4; cdr3_nt: TGTGCCAGCAGTTTAGGGGCGGTAAACGGTGCGCCAACTTACTTC; cdr3_aa: CASSLGAVNGAPTYF
d_call: -; j_call: TRBJ2-3; clone_size: -; v_call: TRBV11-2; cdr3_nt: TGTGCCAGCAGTCCGGTGGGTTACCCACTTCCAGGTACGCAGTATTTT; cdr3_aa: CASSPVGYPLPGTQYF
d_call: -; j_call: TRBJ2-5; clone_size: -; v_call: TRBV29-1; cdr3_nt: TGCAGCGTTGAAGATGGGTCTTGCGAAGAGACTCAGTACTTC; cdr3_aa: CSVEDGSCEETQYF
d_call: -; j_call: TRBJ1-2; clone_size: once; v_call: TRBV29-1; cdr3_nt: TGCAGCGTCCCAGGGAGGTTCTATGGCTACACCTTC; cdr3_aa: CSVPGRFYGYTF
d_call: -; j_call: TRBJ2-5; clone_size: -; v_call: TRBV7-3; cdr3_nt: TGTGCCAGCAGCTTATCTGGGCAGTGGCAAGAGACCCAGTACTTC; cdr3_aa: CASSLSGQWQETQYF